This is a list of T cell receptor beta chains from one sample in a study of control samples from healthy donors and cancer patients. This table comes from immunoSEQ multiplex PCR, and its TCRdb copy is limited to in-frame clones, with some not included. The sample has 110,000 to 150,000 clones; around 94% are singletons. What was sequenced was blood. The receptor set was obtained from a man aged 35-49 years in good health. Both conserved end residues are part of each CDR3. D genes are given only for firm matches. Size is omitted from some rows. Given values are once, few, many or a class for expanded clones.

V: TRBV6-5
size: .
J: TRBJ1-6
D: .
DNA: TGTGCCAGCAGTTACGGGGCCTCAGGGACCAATTCACCCCTCCACTTT
CDR3: CASSYGASGTNSPLHF

V: TRBV6-2/TRBV6-3
size: .
J: TRBJ1-6
D: .
DNA: TGTGCCAGCAGTTACTCGGGGGCAGGGCGGTCACCCCTCCACTTT
CDR3: CASSYSGAGRSPLHF

V: TRBV7-9
size: .
J: TRBJ1-4
D: .
DNA: TGTGCCAGCAGCTTAGTTTCAGGGGTCGGGGAAAAACTGTTTTTT
CDR3: CASSLVSGVGEKLFF

V: TRBV7-6
size: .
J: TRBJ2-7
D: TRBD1
DNA: TGTGCCAGCAGCTTAGAGGGACAGGGGTGGGAGCAGTACTTC
CDR3: CASSLEGQGWEQYF

V: TRBV11-2
size: .
J: TRBJ1-3
D: .
DNA: TGTGCCAGCAGCTTAGAAGTCTATAGAAACACCATATATTTT
CDR3: CASSLEVYRNTIYF

V: TRBV29-1
size: .
J: TRBJ2-7
D: TRBD1
DNA: TGCAGCGTCGCGACAGGGTCCCGCGAGCAGTACTTC
CDR3: CSVATGSREQYF

V: TRBV19
size: .
J: TRBJ1-3
D: .
DNA: TGTGCCAGTAGTACCTACAGGGAAGGAACTGGAAACACCATATATTTT
CDR3: CASSTYREGTGNTIYF

V: TRBV2
size: .
J: TRBJ2-5
D: .
DNA: TGTGCTTCGGGGGAGACCCAGTACTTC
CDR3: CASGETQYF

V: TRBV5-6
size: .
J: TRBJ1-4
D: TRBD1
DNA: TGTGCCAGCACCGTGGACAGGATAGGAAAACTGTTTTTT
CDR3: CASTVDRIGKLFF

V: TRBV6-2/TRBV6-3
size: .
J: TRBJ2-3
D: .
DNA: TGTGCCAGCAGTTACTTTCGGGGTTTTGAATTCCCCACAGATACGCAGTATTTT
CDR3: CASSYFRGFEFPTDTQYF

V: TRBV5-4
size: few
J: TRBJ1-6
D: .
DNA: TGTGCCAGCAGCCCCCGGGCCCCAGGGGCCCCGAATTCACCCCTCCACTTT
CDR3: CASSPRAPGAPNSPLHF

V: TRBV10-1
size: .
J: TRBJ2-2
D: .
DNA: TGCGCCAGCAGTGAGTCGGGCTACCCCACCGGGGAGCTGTTTTTT
CDR3: CASSESGYPTGELFF

V: TRBV2
size: .
J: TRBJ1-4
D: .
DNA: TGTGCCAGCAATCGGGGCACATTGAATGAAAAACTGTTTTTT
CDR3: CASNRGTLNEKLFF

V: TRBV6-5
size: .
J: TRBJ1-6
D: .
DNA: TGTGCCAGCAGTCACTCCATCGGGCGGAGAAATTCACCCCTCCACTTT
CDR3: CASSHSIGRRNSPLHF

V: TRBV7-9
size: .
J: TRBJ2-5
D: .
DNA: TGTGCCACCGACCTGGACGCAGGTACCCAAGAGACCCAGTACTTC
CDR3: CATDLDAGTQETQYF

V: TRBV5-6
size: .
J: TRBJ1-3
D: TRBD1
DNA: TGTGCCAGCAGCTACAGGGGGCCTGGAAACACCATATATTTT
CDR3: CASSYRGPGNTIYF

V: TRBV18
size: .
J: TRBJ2-7
D: TRBD1
DNA: TGTGCCAGCTCACCATACTCTCAGGGGGCCTACGAGCAGTACTTC
CDR3: CASSPYSQGAYEQYF

V: TRBV3-1/TRBV3-2
size: .
J: TRBJ1-4
D: .
DNA: TGTGCCAGCAGCCAAAATGAAAAACTGTTTTTT
CDR3: CASSQNEKLFF

V: TRBV30
size: .
J: TRBJ1-5
D: .
DNA: TGTGCCTGGAGTGTAGCCGAGGATCAGCCCCAGCATTTT
CDR3: CAWSVAEDQPQHF

V: TRBV6-5
size: .
J: TRBJ2-5
D: TRBD2
DNA: TGTGCCAGCAGTTACGAGCGGGAGGGCATCGGGGAGACCCAGTACTTC
CDR3: CASSYEREGIGETQYF

V: TRBV29-1
size: .
J: TRBJ1-1
D: .
DNA: TGCAGCGTTGGAGGACAGGAAGCTTTCTTT
CDR3: CSVGGQEAFF

V: TRBV4-3
size: .
J: TRBJ2-6
D: .
DNA: TGCGCCAGCAGCCAAGTTACAGGGTTGGGCTCTGGGGCCAACGTCCTGACTTTC
CDR3: CASSQVTGLGSGANVLTF

V: TRBV24-1
size: .
J: TRBJ2-1
D: .
DNA: TGTGCCACCAGTGATGAGCGAACTAGCTCCTACAATGAGCAGTTCTTC
CDR3: CATSDERTSSYNEQFF

V: TRBV7-3
size: .
J: TRBJ2-3
D: TRBD1
DNA: TGTGCCAGCGACCTGAGCTACACAGGGGGAACAGATACGCAGTATTTT
CDR3: CASDLSYTGGTDTQYF

V: TRBV7-9
size: .
J: TRBJ2-1
D: .
DNA: TGTGCCAGCAGCTCCAGGGATGAGCAGTTCTTC
CDR3: CASSSRDEQFF

V: TRBV29-1
size: .
J: TRBJ2-7
D: TRBD2
DNA: TGCAGCGTTGACGGGGGACTAGCGGGAGCCTCCTACGAGCAGTACTTC
CDR3: CSVDGGLAGASYEQYF

V: TRBV6-1
size: .
J: TRBJ2-5
D: .
DNA: TGTGCCAGCAGGGAAGGACAGCCGGGAGAGACCCAGTACTTC
CDR3: CASREGQPGETQYF

V: TRBV6-5
size: .
J: TRBJ1-2
D: TRBD1
DNA: TGTGCCAGCAGGCCTGACAGGGACTATGGCTACACCTTC
CDR3: CASRPDRDYGYTF

V: TRBV24-1
size: .
J: TRBJ1-2
D: .
DNA: TGTGCCACCAGTGGAGGGGGTACCGAGGTCAGAAACTATGGCTACACCTTC
CDR3: CATSGGGTEVRNYGYTF

V: TRBV5-5
size: few
J: TRBJ1-2
D: TRBD1
DNA: TGTGCCAGCAGGGTTGAGGGACAGGTGATCTATGGCTACACCTTC
CDR3: CASRVEGQVIYGYTF

V: TRBV6-5
size: .
J: TRBJ1-2
D: .
DNA: TGTGCCTCTGGGGGGGGCAGGAACTATGGCTACACCTTC
CDR3: CASGGGRNYGYTF

V: TRBV28
size: .
J: TRBJ1-1
D: TRBD1
DNA: TGTGCCAGCGGCACACACAGGGGGATGACAGCTTTCTTT
CDR3: CASGTHRGMTAFF

V: TRBV7-2
size: .
J: TRBJ2-3
D: .
DNA: TGTGCCAGCAGCTTAGAGCAGGGTACAGATACGCAGTATTTT
CDR3: CASSLEQGTDTQYF

V: TRBV19
size: once
J: TRBJ2-3
D: TRBD1
DNA: TGTGCCAGTAGTACGGGCAGGGGGTCAGATACGCAGTATTTT
CDR3: CASSTGRGSDTQYF

V: TRBV24-1
size: .
J: TRBJ2-3
D: .
DNA: TGTGCCACCAGTGGCACGGCTCGCGGTCTGGGAGATACGCAGTATTTT
CDR3: CATSGTARGLGDTQYF

V: TRBV11-1
size: .
J: TRBJ2-3
D: .
DNA: TGTGCCAGCAGCTCGACAGATACGCAGTATTTT
CDR3: CASSSTDTQYF

V: TRBV9
size: .
J: TRBJ2-1
D: .
DNA: TGTGCCAGCAGCCCGGGAACTGAGCAGTTCTTC
CDR3: CASSPGTEQFF

V: TRBV4-1
size: .
J: TRBJ1-2
D: .
DNA: TGCGCCAGCAGCCAAGGGCAGGGATATGGCTACACCTTC
CDR3: CASSQGQGYGYTF

V: TRBV28
size: .
J: TRBJ1-5
D: .
DNA: TGTGCCAGCAGTGCAGCGGGAGAAAAGCCCCAGCATTTT
CDR3: CASSAAGEKPQHF

V: TRBV18
size: .
J: TRBJ1-2
D: TRBD1
DNA: TGTGCCAGCTCACCACTAGACAGGGACGGTGGCTACACCTTC
CDR3: CASSPLDRDGGYTF

V: TRBV30
size: .
J: TRBJ1-2
D: .
DNA: TGTGCCTGGAGTGGGGGGAGCTATGGCTACACCTTC
CDR3: CAWSGGSYGYTF

V: TRBV25-1
size: few
J: TRBJ2-5
D: .
DNA: TGTGCCAGCAGTAGGAGCCGGCGGGGTGGACAAGAGACCCAGTACTTC
CDR3: CASSRSRRGGQETQYF

V: TRBV5-6
size: .
J: TRBJ1-5
D: .
DNA: TGTGCCAGCAGCTTGTCCCTCTCGGCAGGTCAGCCCCAGCATTTT
CDR3: CASSLSLSAGQPQHF

V: TRBV28
size: .
J: TRBJ2-2
D: .
DNA: TGTGCCAGCAGTACCCCGACAATAACCGGGGAGCTGTTTTTT
CDR3: CASSTPTITGELFF

V: TRBV6-5
size: few
J: TRBJ1-1
D: .
DNA: TGTGCCAGCAGTTACGGGGGGAACACTGAAGCTTTCTTT
CDR3: CASSYGGNTEAFF

V: TRBV18
size: .
J: TRBJ2-3
D: TRBD2
DNA: TGTGCCAGCTCACGCTACGATCCGGGACTAGCGGGGGGGCGAACAGATACGCAGTATTTT
CDR3: CASSRYDPGLAGGRTDTQYF

V: TRBV27
size: .
J: TRBJ2-1
D: TRBD2
DNA: TGTGCCAGCAGTTTTAGCGGGAGAACACTCAATGAGCAGTTCTTC
CDR3: CASSFSGRTLNEQFF

V: TRBV4-2
size: .
J: TRBJ2-1
D: .
DNA: TGTGCCAGCAGCCAAGAGCGCAATTCCTACAATGAGCAGTTCTTC
CDR3: CASSQERNSYNEQFF